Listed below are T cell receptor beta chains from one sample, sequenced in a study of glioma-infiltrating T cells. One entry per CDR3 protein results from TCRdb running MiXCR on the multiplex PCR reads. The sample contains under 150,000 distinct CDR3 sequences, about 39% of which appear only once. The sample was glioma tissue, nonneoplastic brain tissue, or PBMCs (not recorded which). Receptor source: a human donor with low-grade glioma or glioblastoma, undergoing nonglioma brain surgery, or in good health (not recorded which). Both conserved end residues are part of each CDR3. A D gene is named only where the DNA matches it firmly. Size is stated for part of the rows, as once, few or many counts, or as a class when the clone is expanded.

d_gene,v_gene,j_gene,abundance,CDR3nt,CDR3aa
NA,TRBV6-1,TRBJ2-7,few,TGTGCCAGCACCTGGCCAGGGGTATCCACCGAGCAGTACTTC,CASTWPGVSTEQYF
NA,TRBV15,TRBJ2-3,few,TGTGCCACCAGCAGAGACACCACAGATACGCAGTATTTT,CATSRDTTDTQYF
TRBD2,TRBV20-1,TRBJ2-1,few,TGCAGTGCTAGAGGGGGGAGGGCCAATGAGCAGTTCTTC,CSARGGRANEQFF
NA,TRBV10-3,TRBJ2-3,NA,TGTGCCATCAGTGAGTCGATGGAGGTAGATACGCAGTATTTT,CAISESMEVDTQYF
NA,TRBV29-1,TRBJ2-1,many,TGCAGCGTTGTCCCGACAGAGAACAATGAGCAGTTCTTC,CSVVPTENNEQFF
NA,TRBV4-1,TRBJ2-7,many,TGCGCCAGCAGTCCACGGGGGTCGACAGCCACCTACGAGCAGTACTTC,CASSPRGSTATYEQYF
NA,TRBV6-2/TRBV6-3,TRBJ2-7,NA,TGTGCCAGCAGCGGTGGGTTAATCGAGCAGTACTTC,CASSGGLIEQYF
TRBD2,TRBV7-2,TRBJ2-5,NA,TGTGCCAGCAGCTTAGGTACTAGCGGGATCCTCCAAGAGACCCAGTACTTC,CASSLGTSGILQETQYF
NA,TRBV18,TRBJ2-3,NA,TGTGCCAGCTCACCACCGCCGGGGTCTATCACAGATACGCAGTATTTT,CASSPPPGSITDTQYF
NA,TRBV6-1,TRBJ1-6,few,TGTGCCAGCTCCGACAGATATATCAATTCACCCCTCCACTTT,CASSDRYINSPLHF
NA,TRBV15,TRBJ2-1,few,TGTGCCACCAGCAGAGCCCCGGGGAATTCTGAGTTCTTC,CATSRAPGNSEFF
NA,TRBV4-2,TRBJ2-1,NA,TGTGCCAGCAGCGTCGCCTATGGCTCCTACAATGAGCAGTTCTTC,CASSVAYGSYNEQFF